This T cell receptor (beta chain) stems from a study of T cell responses to AZD1222 COVID-19 vaccine. About the research overall: The study pooled second doses at about 4 or about 12 weeks.

Details on this clone: Its antigen is undetermined.

TCRdb keeps only in-frame clones here, not all; method: immunoSEQ multiplex PCR. In the table there are some 100,000 clones, around nine tenths of which are singletons. Whole-study findings and limits: Donors were largely white British and mainly female; clonal diversity was possibly underestimated.

This CDR3 region has 13 residues. CDR1 is KGHSH and CDR2 is LQKENI in the germline V gene. Trimming took 3 bases from V and 1 from J, leaving 6 bases between them. The clonotype comes from an adult in good health. Sample: peripheral blood, taken on day 0 of AZD1222 vaccination. The V and J genes are TRBV18 and TRBJ1-1; no clear D gene. The CDR3 coding sequence is TGTGCCAGCTCACCGACGAGGAACACTGAAGCTTTCTTT. It codes for CASSPTRNTEAFF.